A selection of T cell receptor beta chains follows, all from one sample in a study of blood T cell repertoires in COVID-19. Measured with immunoSEQ multiplex PCR; TCRdb has only the in-frame clones, and not every one. There are under 300,000 clones in the sample; roughly 88% occur only once, and around 2.4% lies in the top ten. Sequenced input: peripheral blood. These receptors all stem from a man in his forties or fifties who had recovered from COVID-19. CDR3s include the opening cysteine and the closing phenylalanine or tryptophan. D genes are given only for firm matches. Where a row states a size, it is once, few, many or the class of an expanded clone; other rows omit it.

j_gene: TRBJ2-7; d_gene: .; v_gene: TRBV7-8; len: 14; abundance: .; CDR3aa: CASSLELAAYEQYF; CDR3nt: TGTGCCAGCAGCTTAGAGCTAGCTGCCTACGAGCAGTACTTC
j_gene: TRBJ1-5; d_gene: TRBD1; v_gene: TRBV2; len: 15; abundance: .; CDR3aa: CASSRGQGVNQPQHF; CDR3nt: TGTGCCAGCAGTCGGGGACAGGGGGTAAATCAGCCCCAGCATTTT
j_gene: TRBJ2-3; d_gene: TRBD2; v_gene: TRBV30; len: 13; abundance: once; CDR3aa: CAWTRGSTDTQYF; CDR3nt: TGTGCCTGGACGCGGGGGAGCACAGATACGCAGTATTTT
j_gene: TRBJ2-7; d_gene: .; v_gene: TRBV18; len: 15; abundance: .; CDR3aa: CASSPRGQRLYEQYF; CDR3nt: TGTGCCAGCTCACCACGGGGGCAAAGGCTCTACGAGCAGTACTTC
j_gene: TRBJ2-2; d_gene: TRBD1; v_gene: TRBV9; len: 17; abundance: .; CDR3aa: CASSVGRDRGQTGELFF; CDR3nt: TGTGCCAGCAGCGTAGGTCGGGACAGGGGGCAGACCGGGGAGCTGTTTTTT
j_gene: TRBJ2-2; d_gene: .; v_gene: TRBV30; len: 13; abundance: .; CDR3aa: CAWSASPTGELFF; CDR3nt: TGTGCCTGGAGTGCCAGTCCCACCGGGGAGCTGTTTTTT
j_gene: TRBJ2-6; d_gene: .; v_gene: TRBV6-6; len: 14; abundance: .; CDR3aa: CASGQNSGANVLTF; CDR3nt: TGTGCCAGCGGGCAGAACTCTGGGGCCAACGTCCTGACTTTC
j_gene: TRBJ1-1; d_gene: .; v_gene: TRBV5-4; len: 15; abundance: .; CDR3aa: CASSLPTDMNTEAFF; CDR3nt: TGTGCCAGCAGCTTACCCACAGACATGAACACTGAAGCTTTCTTT
j_gene: TRBJ2-7; d_gene: .; v_gene: TRBV6-5; len: 16; abundance: few; CDR3aa: CASSYSGGGSSYEQYF; CDR3nt: TGTGCCAGCAGTTACTCGGGGGGTGGAAGCTCCTACGAGCAGTACTTC
j_gene: TRBJ2-7; d_gene: .; v_gene: TRBV6-1; len: 14; abundance: .; CDR3aa: CASNQQEGSYEQYF; CDR3nt: TGTGCCAGCAACCAACAGGAGGGGAGCTACGAGCAGTACTTC
j_gene: TRBJ1-2; d_gene: .; v_gene: TRBV3-1/TRBV3-2; len: 14; abundance: .; CDR3aa: CASSPSGPNYGYTF; CDR3nt: TGTGCCAGCAGCCCATCAGGGCCTAACTATGGCTACACCTTC
j_gene: TRBJ1-5; d_gene: TRBD1; v_gene: TRBV27; len: 15; abundance: .; CDR3aa: CASSSGTGGNQPQHF; CDR3nt: TGTGCCAGCAGTTCAGGGACAGGGGGCAATCAGCCCCAGCATTTT
j_gene: TRBJ2-5; d_gene: .; v_gene: TRBV5-1; len: 12; abundance: .; CDR3aa: CASSVNRETQYF; CDR3nt: TGCGCCAGCAGCGTTAATCGAGAGACCCAGTACTTC
j_gene: TRBJ2-7; d_gene: .; v_gene: TRBV7-9; len: 15; abundance: .; CDR3aa: CASSPSGSASYEQYF; CDR3nt: TGTGCCAGCAGCCCCAGCGGGTCCGCCTCTTACGAGCAGTACTTC
j_gene: TRBJ2-7; d_gene: TRBD1; v_gene: TRBV7-8; len: 16; abundance: .; CDR3aa: CASSYPFWTGNYEQYF; CDR3nt: TGTGCCAGCAGCTATCCCTTTTGGACAGGGAACTACGAGCAGTACTTC
j_gene: TRBJ1-4; d_gene: .; v_gene: TRBV6-5; len: 14; abundance: .; CDR3aa: CASSYSNSNEKLFF; CDR3nt: TGTGCCAGCAGTTACTCGAACTCGAATGAAAAACTGTTTTTT
j_gene: TRBJ1-2; d_gene: TRBD1; v_gene: TRBV5-1; len: 13; abundance: .; CDR3aa: CASKTGGGDGYTF; CDR3nt: TGCGCCAGCAAGACAGGGGGCGGGGATGGCTACACCTTC